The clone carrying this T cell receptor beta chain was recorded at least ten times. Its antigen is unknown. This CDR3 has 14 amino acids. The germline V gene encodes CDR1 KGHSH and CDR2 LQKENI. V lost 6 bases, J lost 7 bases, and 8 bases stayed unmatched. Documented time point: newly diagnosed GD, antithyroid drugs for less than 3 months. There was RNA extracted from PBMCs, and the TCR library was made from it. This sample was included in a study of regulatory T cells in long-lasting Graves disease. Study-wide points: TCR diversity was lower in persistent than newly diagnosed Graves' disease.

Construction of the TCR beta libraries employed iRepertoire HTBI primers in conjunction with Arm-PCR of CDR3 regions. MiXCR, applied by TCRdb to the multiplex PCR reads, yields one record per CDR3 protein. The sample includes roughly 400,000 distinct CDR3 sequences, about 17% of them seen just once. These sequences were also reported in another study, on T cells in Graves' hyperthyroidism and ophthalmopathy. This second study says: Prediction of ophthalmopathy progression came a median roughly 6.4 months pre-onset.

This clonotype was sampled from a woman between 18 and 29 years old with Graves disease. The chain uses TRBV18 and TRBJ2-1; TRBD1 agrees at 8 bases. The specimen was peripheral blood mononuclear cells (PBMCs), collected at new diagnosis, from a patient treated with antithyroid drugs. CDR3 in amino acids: CASSPTGGKNEQFF. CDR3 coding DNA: TGTGCCAGCTCTCCAACAGGGGGAAAGAATGAGCAGTTCTTC.